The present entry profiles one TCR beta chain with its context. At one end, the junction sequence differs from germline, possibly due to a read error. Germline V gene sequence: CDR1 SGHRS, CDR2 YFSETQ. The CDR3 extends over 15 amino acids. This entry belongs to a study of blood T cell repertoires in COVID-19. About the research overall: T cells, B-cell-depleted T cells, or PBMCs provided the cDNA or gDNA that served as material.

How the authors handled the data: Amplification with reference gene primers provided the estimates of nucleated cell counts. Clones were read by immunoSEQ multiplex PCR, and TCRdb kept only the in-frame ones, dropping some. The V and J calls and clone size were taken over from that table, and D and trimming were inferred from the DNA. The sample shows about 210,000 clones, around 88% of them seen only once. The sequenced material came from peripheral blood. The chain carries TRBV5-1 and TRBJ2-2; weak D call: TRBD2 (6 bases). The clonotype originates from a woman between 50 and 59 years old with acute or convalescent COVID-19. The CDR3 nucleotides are TGCGCCAGCAGCTTGGCGGGAGCGAACACCGAGGAGCTGTTTTTT. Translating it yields CASSLAGANTEELFF.